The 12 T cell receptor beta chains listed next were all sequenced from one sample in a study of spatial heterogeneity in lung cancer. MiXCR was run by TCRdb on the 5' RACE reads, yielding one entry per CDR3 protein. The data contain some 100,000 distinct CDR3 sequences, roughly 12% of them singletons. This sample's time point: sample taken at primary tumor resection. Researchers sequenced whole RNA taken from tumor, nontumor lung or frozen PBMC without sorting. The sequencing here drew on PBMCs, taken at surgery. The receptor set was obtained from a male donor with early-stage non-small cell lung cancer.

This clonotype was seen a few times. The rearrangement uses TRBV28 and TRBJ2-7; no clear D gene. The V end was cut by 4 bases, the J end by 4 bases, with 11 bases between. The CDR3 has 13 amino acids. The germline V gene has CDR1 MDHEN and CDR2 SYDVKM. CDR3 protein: CASSSWTLYEQYF. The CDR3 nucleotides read TGTGCCAGCAGTTCATGGACCTTATACGAGCAGTACTTC. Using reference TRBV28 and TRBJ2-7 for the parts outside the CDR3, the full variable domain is DVKVTQSSRYLVKRTGEKVFLECVQDMDHENMFWYRQDPGLGLRLIYFSYDVKMKEKGDIPEGYSVSREKKERFSLILESASTNQTSMYLCASSSWTLYEQYFGPGTRLTVT.

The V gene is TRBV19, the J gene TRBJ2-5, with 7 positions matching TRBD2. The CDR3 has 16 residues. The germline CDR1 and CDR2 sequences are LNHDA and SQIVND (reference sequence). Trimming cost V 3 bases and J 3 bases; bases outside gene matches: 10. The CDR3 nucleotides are TGTGCCAGTAGTATTCAGAGGGCTAGCGGAGAAGAGACCCAGTACTTC. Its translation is CASSIQRASGEETQYF.

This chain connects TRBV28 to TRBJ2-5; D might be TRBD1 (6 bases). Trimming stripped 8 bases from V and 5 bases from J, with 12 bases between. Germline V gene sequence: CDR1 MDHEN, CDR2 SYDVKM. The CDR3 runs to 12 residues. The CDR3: CASSTGTETQYF. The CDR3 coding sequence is TGTGCCAGCTCCACAGGGACGGAGACCCAGTACTTC. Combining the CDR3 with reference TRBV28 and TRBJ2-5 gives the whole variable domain DVKVTQSSRYLVKRTGEKVFLECVQDMDHENMFWYRQDPGLGLRLIYFSYDVKMKEKGDIPEGYSVSREKKERFSLILESASTNQTSMYLCASSTGTETQYFGPGTRLLVL.

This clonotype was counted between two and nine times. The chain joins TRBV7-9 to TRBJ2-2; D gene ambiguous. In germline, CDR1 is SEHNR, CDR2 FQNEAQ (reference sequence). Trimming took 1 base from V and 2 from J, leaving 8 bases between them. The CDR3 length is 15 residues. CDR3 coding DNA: TGTGCCAGCAGCTTAGAAGGGTTCAACACCGGGGAGCTGTTTTTT. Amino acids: CASSLEGFNTGELFF.

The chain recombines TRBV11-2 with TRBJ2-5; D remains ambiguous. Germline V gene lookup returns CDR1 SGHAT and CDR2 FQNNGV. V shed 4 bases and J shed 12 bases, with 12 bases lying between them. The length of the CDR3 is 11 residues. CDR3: CASSSDLLKYF. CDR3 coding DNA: TGTGCCAGCAGCTCCGACCTCCTCAAGTACTTC.

CDR3 nucleotide sequence: TGTGCCAGCAGCTTTGGGACTAGCGGGACTCGGGAGACCCAGTACTTC. This encodes CASSFGTSGTRETQYF. The rearrangement links TRBV7-6 to TRBJ2-5; TRBD2 matches at 13 bases. The germline CDR1 and CDR2 sequences are SGHVS and FNYEAQ. CDR3 size: 16 residues. Germline trimming cut 3 bases from V and 5 bases from J; bases unmatched to any gene: 6.

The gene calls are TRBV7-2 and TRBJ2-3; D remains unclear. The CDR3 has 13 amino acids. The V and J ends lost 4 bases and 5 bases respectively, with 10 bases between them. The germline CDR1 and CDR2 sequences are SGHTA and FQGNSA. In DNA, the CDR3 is TGTGCCAGCAGCTATGCCAATGGAGATACGCAGTATTTT. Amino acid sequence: CASSYANGDTQYF.

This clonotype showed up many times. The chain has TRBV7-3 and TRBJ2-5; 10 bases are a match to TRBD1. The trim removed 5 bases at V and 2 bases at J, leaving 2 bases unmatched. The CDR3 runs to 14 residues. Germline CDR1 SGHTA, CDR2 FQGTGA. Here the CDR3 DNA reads TGTGCCAGCAGCCGGACAGGGGGACAAGAGACCCAGTACTTC. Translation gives CASSRTGGQETQYF.

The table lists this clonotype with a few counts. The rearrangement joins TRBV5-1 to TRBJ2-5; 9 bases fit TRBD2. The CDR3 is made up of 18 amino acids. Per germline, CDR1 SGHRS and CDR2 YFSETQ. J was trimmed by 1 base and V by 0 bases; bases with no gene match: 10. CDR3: CASSLVRASGAVQETQYF. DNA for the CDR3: TGCGCCAGCAGCTTGGTTCGGGCTAGCGGGGCCGTCCAAGAGACCCAGTACTTC.

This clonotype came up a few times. CDR3: CASSSGLHTQYF. The CDR3 DNA sequence: TGTGCCAGCAGCTCGGGGCTTCACACGCAGTATTTT. The J gene is TRBJ2-3, the V gene TRBV7-8; D is possibly TRBD1 or TRBD2 (5 bases each). The CDR3 contains 12 residues. Looked up from germline, CDR1 is SGHVS and CDR2 is FQNEAQ. V was clipped by 4 bases and J by 9 bases, with 11 bases between them. Based on the CDR3 plus reference TRBV7-8 and TRBJ2-3, the full variable domain is GAGVSQSPRYKVAKRGQDVALRCDPISGHVSLFWYQQALGQGPEFLTYFQNEAQLDKSGLPSDRFFAERPEGSVSTLKIQRTQQEDSAVYLCASSSGLHTQYFGPGTRLTVL.

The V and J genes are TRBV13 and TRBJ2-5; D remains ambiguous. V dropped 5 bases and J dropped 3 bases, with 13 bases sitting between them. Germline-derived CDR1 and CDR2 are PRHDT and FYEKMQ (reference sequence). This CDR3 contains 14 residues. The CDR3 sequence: CASSQKIPKETQYF. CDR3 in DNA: TGTGCCAGCAGCCAAAAGATCCCAAAAGAGACCCAGTACTTC.

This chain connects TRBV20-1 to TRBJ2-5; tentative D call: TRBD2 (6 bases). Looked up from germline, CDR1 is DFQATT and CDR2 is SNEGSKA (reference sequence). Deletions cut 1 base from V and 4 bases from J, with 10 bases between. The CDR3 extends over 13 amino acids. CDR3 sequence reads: CSARVPAGETQYF. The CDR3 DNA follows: TGCAGTGCTAGAGTCCCAGCGGGAGAGACCCAGTACTTC.